The clone carrying this T cell receptor (beta chain) came up a few times. Its antigen is not known. The sample originates from a study of T cell repertoires in cytomegalovirus infection. Overall study findings and caveats: Dominating the ex vivo response were HLA-C-restricted CMV-specific TCR beta clonotypes.

Germline V gene sequence: CDR1 LNHNV, CDR2 YYDKDF (reference sequence). V shed 4 bases and J shed 6 bases, with 16 bases lying between them. The CDR3 contains 15 residues. TCRdb used MiXCR to reprocess the reads, holding one entry per CDR3 protein. The sample has hundreds of thousands of distinct CDR3 sequences; approximately 24% are singletons. This chain links TRBV15 with TRBJ2-1; D possibly corresponds to TRBD2 (5 bases). This receptor was taken from a human donor in good health (CMV status not recorded). Some clones in this sample may be carry-over from other donors' samples. The sample comprised CD8+ T cells from PBMCs. The CDR3 reads CATSTPGFGGNEQFF. The CDR3 DNA reads TGTGCCACCAGCACTCCGGGATTTGGCGGCAATGAGCAGTTCTTC.